This section outlines one T cell receptor beta chain sequence together with its context. This specimen belongs to a study of blood T cell repertoires in COVID-19. Across the study: Specimens from acute and convalescent COVID-19 originated in the United States, Italy and Spain. In each case, the material was cDNA or gDNA derived from T cells, B-cell-depleted T cells, or PBMCs.

Germline V CDR1 and CDR2: LNHDA, SQIVND (reference sequence). The CDR3 spans 12 residues. V was trimmed by 8 bases and J by 4 bases, leaving 11 bases between them. As processed by the authors: Nucleated cell number was recorded as an estimate derived from reference gene primer amplification. The method was immunoSEQ multiplex PCR; TCRdb's version includes in-frame clones alone and lacks a portion of them. Clone size and V and J calls were adopted from that table, with D and trimming inferred from the DNA. The sample records about 490,000 clones, around 85% being singletons. The specimen sequenced was peripheral blood. The sequence derives from a human donor in a cohort sampled during active COVID-19. The V and J genes are TRBV19 and TRBJ1-1; D call uncertain. CDR3 residues: CASLEETTEAFF. The DNA of the CDR3 is TGTGCCAGTCTAGAAGAGACCACTGAAGCTTTCTTT. Drawing the rest from reference TRBV19 and TRBJ1-1, the complete variable domain is DGGITQSPKYLFRKEGQNVTLSCEQNLNHDAMYWYRQDPGQGLRLIYYSQIVNDFQKGDIAEGYSVSREKKESFPLTVTSAQKNPTAFYLCASLEETTEAFFGQGTRLTVV.